This T cell receptor (beta chain) was observed in a study of blood T cell repertoires in COVID-19 (dated by TCRdb to the early 2020s). In terms of the full investigation: Collaborator samples came from the United States, Italy and Spain and covered acute and convalescent phases of COVID-19. The prospective study material was composed of cDNA or gDNA derived from T cells, B-cell-depleted T cells, or PBMCs. The dataset comprised deeply sampled blood TCRbeta repertoires from subjects exposed to, actively infected with, or recovered from COVID-19. The repertoires were released in a freely available public database intended as a resource for research on the immune response to SARS-CoV-2. The samples were drawn from two sources: the first 160 participants of the ongoing ImmuneRACE study, and about 1,300 subjects contributed by 6 global collaborators. Sample metadata almost always included a de-identified subject ID, COVID-19 status, age in years and sex. Where HLA class I and class II types were available, the types were taken from metadata supplied by the sample provider, not from assay-based typing. The research as a whole found: The quantity of clinical and demographic metadata differed by source and by participant and was supplied without curation.

TCRbeta CDR3 regions were amplified from genomic DNA using the immunoSEQ Assay, a bias-controlled multiplex PCR. Under the source paper's analysis protocol: The number of nucleated cells in each sample was estimated by amplification of reference gene primers within the assay. To quantify the absolute abundance of each unique TCRbeta CDR3 rearrangement, sequence reads were collapsed and filtered. For each sample, productive Simpson clonality was calculated by taking the square root of Simpson's diversity index across productive rearrangements. Held by TCRdb, this immuneACCESS table contains in-frame sequences only and omits some clones. Under half of the omission traces to an unresolved V gene where checked; the cause of the rest is unknown. V and J calls and clone size are given by that table; D and trimming were obtained from the DNA. The sample yields under 95,000 clones; approximately 88% were counted once. Clones ranked in the top ten supply approximately 31% of the sample.

In its sample, this clone was seen a few times. Its recognized antigen is unknown. Base qualities are not provided; no much larger clone lies one nucleotide away. Collaborating institutions collected whole blood in K2EDTA tubes following their own protocols. Collaborator samples were shipped for TCRbeta analysis as frozen whole blood, isolated PBMCs, or DNA extracted from either sample type. The CDR3 spans 16 residues, from the cysteine through the phenylalanine. Of the read, only the CDR3 DNA is kept; its 48 bases are in frame from base 1. In the germline V gene, CDR1 corresponds to MNHNS and CDR2 to SASEGT. Compared with germline, V lacks 3 bases and J lacks 4 bases; bases without a gene match: 8.

The sequence came from a woman older than 75 with active or convalescent COVID-19. The sequence joins TRBV6-1 to TRBJ1-5; the central 8 bases match TRBD1. Material for sequencing was peripheral blood. The base sequence is TGTGCCAGCAGTGATTATGGACAGGGAACAAATCAGCCCCAGCATTTT. This gives the protein CASSDYGQGTNQPQHF.